This paragraph covers one T cell receptor (beta chain) sequence. Generated by immunoSEQ multiplex PCR, the TCRdb table keeps only in-frame clones and is missing some. The sample lists 200,000 to 250,000 clones, about 89% seen once, with approximately 2% in the top ten. The source of the sample is a study of blood T cell repertoires in COVID-19. The CDR3 totals 16 residues. Germline loops: CDR1 KGHSH, CDR2 LQKENI. V gave up 5 bases and J gave up 0 bases, with 16 bases separating them. The specimen sequenced was PBMCs or T cells enriched from blood (not recorded which). The rearrangement links TRBV18 to TRBJ1-1; the D is unclear. The clonotype was recovered from a woman in her late teens or twenties who had recovered from COVID-19. The CDR3 DNA sequence: TGTGCCAGCTCATGGGGTGAACCGGGAATGAACACTGAAGCTTTCTTT. It codes for CASSWGEPGMNTEAFF.